Included here is one T cell receptor (beta chain) sequence, with context. Its specificity is unknown. This specimen belongs to a study of T cell responses to AZD1222 COVID-19 vaccine. Findings and limits, study-wide: Clonal diversity was possibly underestimated, and the donors were mostly white British, with more females. Repertoires were obtained solely post-peak T cell response. Spike-specific TCR breadth and depth grew following two AZD1222 doses. Only six AZD1222 recipients tested seropositive at baseline.

TCRdb keeps only in-frame clones here, not all; method: immunoSEQ multiplex PCR. This sample has 70,000 to 95,000 clones, with around 90% found just once. The CDR3 has 14 residues. In germline, CDR1 is LNHDA, CDR2 SQIVND (reference sequence). V shed 4 bases and J shed 5 bases, with 14 bases lying between them. The chain recombines TRBV19 with TRBJ1-1; D gene uncertain. The receptor's source is an adult who received the AZD1222 COVID-19 vaccine. The material sequenced was peripheral blood, taken 28 days after the second AZD1222 dose. The CDR3 DNA follows: TGTGCCAGTAGTAGGACTAACGGTGGGACTGAAGCTTTCTTT. It encodes CASSRTNGGTEAFF.